The 8 T cell receptor beta chains reported below all come from one sample, sequenced in a study of cytomegalovirus exposure and HLA in healthy donors. PCR used 60 Vbeta primers and 13 Jbeta primers. Clones were read by immunoSEQ multiplex PCR, and TCRdb kept only the in-frame ones, dropping some. The sample yields about 76,000 clones, roughly two thirds seen once. Sequencing used PBMCs. The origin of the receptors is a man in his sixties in good health and CMV-seropositive.

V and J are TRBV7-2 and TRBJ2-5, with D unresolved. CDR3 length equals 15 residues. Germline CDR1 reads SGHTA; CDR2 reads FQGNSA. Deletions cut 8 bases from V and 2 bases from J, with 18 bases between. CDR3 nucleotide sequence: TGTGCCAGCGTTCTGTTTGGCGGAAATCAAGAGACCCAGTACTTC. Its translation is CASVLFGGNQETQYF.

The chain couples TRBV11-1 to TRBJ2-2; 11 positions agree with TRBD2. The CDR3 consists of 18 residues. J was trimmed by 2 bases and V by 1 base; bases with no gene match: 6. Germline loops: CDR1 SGHAT, CDR2 FQDESV (reference sequence). The CDR3 DNA follows: TGTGCCAGCAGCTTAGGTCGGCTAGCGGGAGGCAACACCGGGGAGCTGTTTTTT. Its protein product is CASSLGRLAGGNTGELFF.

This clone was seen just once. The rearrangement joins TRBV4-1 to TRBJ2-7, with 9 positions matching TRBD2. Germline CDR1 MGHRA, CDR2 YSYEKL. The V gene end was trimmed by 4 bases and the J gene end by 2 bases; junction bases not matched to a gene: 9. The CDR3 totals 16 residues. CDR3 residues: CASSPRERGGAYEQYF. DNA of the CDR3: TGCGCCAGCAGCCCAAGAGAGCGCGGGGGGGCCTACGAGCAGTACTTC.

This sequence joins TRBV7-9 and TRBJ2-5; possibly TRBD2 for D (7 bases). Looked up from germline, CDR1 is SEHNR and CDR2 is FQNEAQ (reference sequence). V shed 3 bases and J shed 4 bases, with 15 bases lying between them. This CDR3 has 15 residues. The CDR3 protein is CASSFGRGQGETQYF. CDR3 coding DNA: TGTGCCAGCAGCTTCGGGCGGGGGCAGGGAGAGACCCAGTACTTC.

The table lists this clone with a count of one. The chain combines TRBV9 with TRBJ1-2; 7 nucleotides agree with TRBD1. Trimming at V came to 4 bases and at J to 5 bases, leaving 11 bases not matched to a gene. The CDR3 spans 15 residues. Germline CDR1 is SGDLS and CDR2 is YYNGEE. CDR3: CASSSSLQGRYGYTF. For the CDR3, the DNA is TGTGCCAGCAGCTCATCCCTACAGGGGAGGTATGGCTACACCTTC.

The rearrangement uses TRBV2 and TRBJ1-6, with D possibly TRBD1 on 6 matching bases. V was trimmed by 6 bases and J by 4 bases, leaving 7 bases between them. The CDR3 length is 13 residues. Germline V lookup: CDR1 SNHLY, CDR2 FYNNEI. In DNA, the CDR3 is TGTGCCAGCAGGGGGACATATAATTCACCCCTCCACTTT. Translated, it gives CASRGTYNSPLHF.

This clone was detected once. The chain links TRBV27 to TRBJ2-7; TRBD2 aligns across 13 bases. Germline V lookup: CDR1 MNHEY, CDR2 SMNVEV (reference sequence). The junction had 4 bases not matched to a gene; V was cut back by 5 bases and J by 6 bases. This CDR3 is built from 14 residues. The CDR3 bases are TGTGCCAGCAGTCCCGGGACTAGCGGGGCCGAGCAGTACTTC. It translates to CASSPGTSGAEQYF.

The J gene is TRBJ2-1, the V gene TRBV11-2; D is perhaps TRBD2 (6 bases). The CDR3 length is 14 residues. The ends were cut back, 3 bases at V and 0 bases at J, with 6 bases in the middle. CDR1 and CDR2 (germline): SGHAT, FQNNGV. Here the CDR3 reads CASSFSGSYNEQFF. The DNA of the CDR3 is TGTGCCAGCAGCTTTAGCGGCTCCTACAATGAGCAGTTCTTC.